This TCR beta chain was retrieved from a study of OX40 agonist ivuxolimab in advanced cancers. TCRdb keeps only in-frame clones here, not all; method: immunoSEQ multiplex PCR. In the table there are some 48,000 clones, about 81% of which are singletons. This CDR3 is built from 13 residues. Trimming removed 5 bases from V and 5 bases from J, with 14 bases in between. The germline CDR1 and CDR2 sequences are SGDLS and YYNGEE. The TCR originated in an adult with an advanced solid tumor such as melanoma, head and neck, liver or kidney cancer. V and J are TRBV9 and TRBJ2-7; the D gene is possibly TRBD1 (5 bases). The specimen was CD4+ or CD8+ T cells sorted from blood, collected in a trial of the OX40 agonist ivuxolimab. This CDR3 reads CASSLQGMDEQYF. The CDR3 DNA follows: TGTGCCAGCAGTTTGCAGGGAATGGACGAGCAGTACTTC. Full variable domain (remainder filled in from reference TRBV9 and TRBJ2-7): DSGVTQTPKHLITATGQRVTLRCSPRSGDLSVYWYQQSLDQGLQFLIQYYNGEERAKGNILERFSAQQFPDLHSELNLSSLELGDSALYFCASSLQGMDEQYFGPGTRLTVT.